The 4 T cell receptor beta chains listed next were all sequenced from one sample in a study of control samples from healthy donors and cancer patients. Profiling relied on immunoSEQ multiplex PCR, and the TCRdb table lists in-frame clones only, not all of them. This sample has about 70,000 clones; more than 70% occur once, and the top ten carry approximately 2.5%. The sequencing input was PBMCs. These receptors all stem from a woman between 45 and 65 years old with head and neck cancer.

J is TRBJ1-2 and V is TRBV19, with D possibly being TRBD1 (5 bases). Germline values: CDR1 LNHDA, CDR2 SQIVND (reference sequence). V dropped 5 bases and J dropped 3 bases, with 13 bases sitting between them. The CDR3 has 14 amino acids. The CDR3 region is CASSHRGGDYGYTF. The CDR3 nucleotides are TGTGCCAGTAGTCACCGTGGGGGAGACTATGGCTACACCTTC.

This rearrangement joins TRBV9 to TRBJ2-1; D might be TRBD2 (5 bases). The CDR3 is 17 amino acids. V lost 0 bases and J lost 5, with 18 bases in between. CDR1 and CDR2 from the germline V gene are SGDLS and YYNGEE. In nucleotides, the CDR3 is TGTGCCAGCAGCGTAGCCCCGGGCGAACCGAGGGACAATGAGCAGTTCTTC. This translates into CASSVAPGEPRDNEQFF.

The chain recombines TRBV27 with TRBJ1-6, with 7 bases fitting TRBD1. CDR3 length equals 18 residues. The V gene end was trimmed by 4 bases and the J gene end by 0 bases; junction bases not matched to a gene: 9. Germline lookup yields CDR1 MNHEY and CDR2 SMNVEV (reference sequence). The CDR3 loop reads CASSWNAGGRSYNSPLHF. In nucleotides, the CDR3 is TGTGCCAGCAGTTGGAACGCAGGGGGTCGCTCCTATAATTCACCCCTCCACTTT.

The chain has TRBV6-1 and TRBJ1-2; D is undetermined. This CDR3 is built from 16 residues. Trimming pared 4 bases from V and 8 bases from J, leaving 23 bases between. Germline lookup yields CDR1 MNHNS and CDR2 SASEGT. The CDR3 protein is CASSGITGRDYLGYTF. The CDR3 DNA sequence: TGTGCCAGCAGTGGGATAACCGGGCGAGACTATCTCGGCTACACCTTC.